This record concerns one T cell receptor (beta chain) sequence. The sample belongs to a study of control samples from healthy donors and cancer patients. CDR3 length: 17 amino acids. Trimming shortened V by 3 bases and J by 1 base, and 17 bases separated the two germline ends. From germline, CDR1 is SGHDT and CDR2 YYEEEE. The table came from immunoSEQ multiplex PCR; TCRdb's copy has only in-frame clones and leaves some out. The sample records around 33,000 clones, 85% to 90% being singletons. Sequencing input: PBMCs. The rearrangement links TRBV5-6 to TRBJ1-5, with D hard to call. The clonotype originates from a woman aged 40 to 49 with lung cancer. Here the CDR3 reads CASSSRTGKPSNQPQHF. In DNA, the CDR3 is TGTGCCAGCAGCTCCAGAACGGGGAAGCCGAGCAATCAGCCCCAGCATTTT.